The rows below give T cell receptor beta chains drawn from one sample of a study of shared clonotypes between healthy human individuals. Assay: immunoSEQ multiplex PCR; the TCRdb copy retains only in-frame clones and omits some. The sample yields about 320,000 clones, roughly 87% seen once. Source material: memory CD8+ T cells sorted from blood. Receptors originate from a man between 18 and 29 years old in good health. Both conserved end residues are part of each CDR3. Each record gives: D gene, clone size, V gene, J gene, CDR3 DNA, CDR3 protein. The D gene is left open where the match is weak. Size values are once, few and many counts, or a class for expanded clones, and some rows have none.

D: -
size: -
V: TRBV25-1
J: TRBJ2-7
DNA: TGTGCCAGCAGTGAAGGCGCTGGCGAGCAGTACTTC
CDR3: CASSEGAGEQYF

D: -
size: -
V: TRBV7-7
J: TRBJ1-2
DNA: TGTGCTAGCAGCTTAGATTGGCCCCTGGACAGCCTTGTCTATGGCTACACCTTC
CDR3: CASSLDWPLDSLVYGYTF

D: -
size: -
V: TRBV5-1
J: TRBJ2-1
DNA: TGCGCCAGCAGCCCCGGGGATTACAATGAGCAGTTCTTC
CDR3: CASSPGDYNEQFF

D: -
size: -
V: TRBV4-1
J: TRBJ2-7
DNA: TGCGCCAGCAGCCAGTCGGACCCCCCTCGGCAGTACTTC
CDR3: CASSQSDPPRQYF

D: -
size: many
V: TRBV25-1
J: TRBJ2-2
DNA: TGTGCCAGCAGTGAATTTATAGGGACAACGAACACCGGGGAGCTGTTTTTT
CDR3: CASSEFIGTTNTGELFF

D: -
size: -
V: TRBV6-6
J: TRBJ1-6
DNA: TGTGCCAGCAGTTACTATAGGGTTGGGCGTTCACCCCTCCACTTT
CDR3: CASSYYRVGRSPLHF

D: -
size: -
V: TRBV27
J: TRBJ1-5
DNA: TGTGCCAGCAGTTTTGGGGGCGCCAATCAGCCCCAGCATTTT
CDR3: CASSFGGANQPQHF

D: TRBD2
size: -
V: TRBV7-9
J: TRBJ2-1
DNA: TGTGCCAGCAGCTCCGCCACCGACAAAGCGGGAGGGCCGGTCAATGAGCAGTTCTTC
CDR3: CASSSATDKAGGPVNEQFF

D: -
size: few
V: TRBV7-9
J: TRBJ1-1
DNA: TGTGCCAGCAGCATATTGACAGGTACTGAAGCTTTCTTT
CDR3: CASSILTGTEAFF

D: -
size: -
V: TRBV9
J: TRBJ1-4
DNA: TGTGCCAGCAGCGTAGTGTTTGGGGAAAAACTGTTTTTT
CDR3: CASSVVFGEKLFF

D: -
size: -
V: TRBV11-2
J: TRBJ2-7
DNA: TGTGCCAGCAGCTCACTCCGGGCCGACTACGAGCAGTACTTC
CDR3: CASSSLRADYEQYF

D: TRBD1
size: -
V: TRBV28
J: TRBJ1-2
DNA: TGTGCCAGCAGCATGGACAGGGATGGCTACACCTTC
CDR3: CASSMDRDGYTF

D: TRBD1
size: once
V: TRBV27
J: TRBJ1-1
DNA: TGTGCCAGCAGTACAGGGGTGAACACTGAAGCTTTCTTT
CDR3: CASSTGVNTEAFF

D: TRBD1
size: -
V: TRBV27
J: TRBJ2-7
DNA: TGTGCCAGCAGTTTATGGGGGACAGGGGCCTACGAGCAGTACTTC
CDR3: CASSLWGTGAYEQYF

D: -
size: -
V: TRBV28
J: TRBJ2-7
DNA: TGTGCCAGCAGTTTATTTGGTCTGGCAGACTACGAGCAGTACTTC
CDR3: CASSLFGLADYEQYF

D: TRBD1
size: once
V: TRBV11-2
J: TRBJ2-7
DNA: TGTGCCAGCAGCCTATGGGACAGTCTTTACGAGCAGTACTTC
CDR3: CASSLWDSLYEQYF

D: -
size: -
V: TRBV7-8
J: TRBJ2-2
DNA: TGTGCCAGCAGCTTAGCGATGTGGGTACGAAGCGGGGAGCTGTTTTTT
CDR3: CASSLAMWVRSGELFF

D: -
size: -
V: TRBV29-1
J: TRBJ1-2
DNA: TGCAGCGTCTTAGAACAGGGTAGCTATGGCTACACCTTC
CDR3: CSVLEQGSYGYTF

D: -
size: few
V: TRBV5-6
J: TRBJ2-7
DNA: TGTGCCAGCAGCTTGGTGGAGGGCCCCTACGAGCAGTACTTC
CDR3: CASSLVEGPYEQYF

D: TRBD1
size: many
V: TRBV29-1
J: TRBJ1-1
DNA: TGCAGCGTCACGGGATACCGGGACAGGGCGAACACTGAAGCTTTCTTT
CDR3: CSVTGYRDRANTEAFF

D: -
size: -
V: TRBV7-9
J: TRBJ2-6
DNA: TGTGCCAGCAGCTTAGTAGGGACCGGAGCGGTCCTGACTTTC
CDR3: CASSLVGTGAVLTF

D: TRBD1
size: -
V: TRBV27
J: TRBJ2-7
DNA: TGTGCCAGCAGTTCCCAGGGGGTCATTGGCCACGAGCAGTACTTC
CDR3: CASSSQGVIGHEQYF

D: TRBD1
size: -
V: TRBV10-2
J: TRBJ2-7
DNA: TGCGCCAGCAGGAGAACAGGGGGCAGTTTCTCCTACGAGCAGTACTTC
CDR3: CASRRTGGSFSYEQYF

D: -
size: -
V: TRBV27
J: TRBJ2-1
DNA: TGTGCCAGCAGTTTAGGCGGGACCCCCTACAATGAGCAGTTCTTC
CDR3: CASSLGGTPYNEQFF

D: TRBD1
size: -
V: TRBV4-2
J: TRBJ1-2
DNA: TGTGCCAGCAGCAACCCAGGGGGGGCTCTGGCCGTTGGCTACACCTTC
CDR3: CASSNPGGALAVGYTF

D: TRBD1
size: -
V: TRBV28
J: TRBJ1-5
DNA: TGTGCCAGCAGTTTGAGGGGACAGGGAAATCAGCCCCAGCATTTT
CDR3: CASSLRGQGNQPQHF

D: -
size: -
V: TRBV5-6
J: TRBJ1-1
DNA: TGTGCCAGCAGCTCGAACCTCCAGGGGTGGGACACTGAAGCTTTCTTT
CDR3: CASSSNLQGWDTEAFF

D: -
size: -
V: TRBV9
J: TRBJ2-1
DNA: TGTGCCAGCAGCGTCATGGCTAGCGATGAATATGAGCAGTTCTTC
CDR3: CASSVMASDEYEQFF

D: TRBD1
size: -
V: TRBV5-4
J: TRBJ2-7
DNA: TGTGCCAGCAGCTTGGGGGGACAGGGCCTGGGAGAGCAGTACTTC
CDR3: CASSLGGQGLGEQYF

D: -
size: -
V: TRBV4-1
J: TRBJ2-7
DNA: TGCGCCAGCAGCCAAACCAGGGCTTACGAGCAGTACTTC
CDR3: CASSQTRAYEQYF

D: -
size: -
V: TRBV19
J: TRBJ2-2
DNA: TGTGCCAGTAGTCTTATTTCGGACATTAACACCGGGGAGCTGTTTTTT
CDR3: CASSLISDINTGELFF

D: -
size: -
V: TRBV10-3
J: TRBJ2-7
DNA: TGTGCCATCAGTGAGTCGGTGGGGACGCCCTACGAGCAGTACTTC
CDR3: CAISESVGTPYEQYF

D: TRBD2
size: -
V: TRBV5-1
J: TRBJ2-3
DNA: TGCGCCAGCAGCTTGACTAGCGGGATATCTAGCACAGATACGCAGTATTTT
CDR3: CASSLTSGISSTDTQYF

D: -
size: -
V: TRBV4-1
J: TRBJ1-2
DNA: TGCGCCAGCAGCCAAGACCACGCACCTAACTATGGCTACACCTTC
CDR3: CASSQDHAPNYGYTF

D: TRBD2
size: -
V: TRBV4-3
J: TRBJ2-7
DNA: TGCGCCAGCAGCCTCGGGACTAGCGGGTGGAACGAGCAGTACTTC
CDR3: CASSLGTSGWNEQYF

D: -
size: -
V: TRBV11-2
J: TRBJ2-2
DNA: TGTGCCAGTGATAAAAGGAACACCGGGGAGCTGTTTTTT
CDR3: CASDKRNTGELFF

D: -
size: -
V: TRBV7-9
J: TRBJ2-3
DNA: TGTGCCAGCAGCTTGGTGGAGGGACTCAGCACAGATACGCAGTATTTT
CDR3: CASSLVEGLSTDTQYF

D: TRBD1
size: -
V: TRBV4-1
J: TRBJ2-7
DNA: TGCGCCAGCAGCCAAGATCAGGGGACAGGGGGAGAGGAGCAGTACTTC
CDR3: CASSQDQGTGGEEQYF

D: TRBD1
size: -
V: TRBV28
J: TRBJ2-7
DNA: TGTGCCAGCTTGGGGGCAGGGGGAACCTACGAGCAGTACTTC
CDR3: CASLGAGGTYEQYF

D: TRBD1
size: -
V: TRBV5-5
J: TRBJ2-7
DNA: TGTGCCAGCAGCACTGCTAGACAGGGGTGGGAGCAGTACTTC
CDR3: CASSTARQGWEQYF

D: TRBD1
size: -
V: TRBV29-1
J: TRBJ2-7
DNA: TGCAGCGTTGCACCGACCGGGACAGGACCCTACGAGCAGTACTTC
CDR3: CSVAPTGTGPYEQYF

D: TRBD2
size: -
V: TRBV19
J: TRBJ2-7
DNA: TGTGCCAGTCAACTAGCGGGGTCCTACGAGCAGTACTTC
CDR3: CASQLAGSYEQYF

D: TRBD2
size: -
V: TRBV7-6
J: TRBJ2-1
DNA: TGTGCCAGCGGGACTAGCTATAACAATGAGCAGTTCTTC
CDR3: CASGTSYNNEQFF

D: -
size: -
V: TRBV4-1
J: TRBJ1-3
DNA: TGCGCCAGCAGCCAAGAGTTAGAGGGGTTTGCTGGAAACACCATATATTTT
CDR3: CASSQELEGFAGNTIYF

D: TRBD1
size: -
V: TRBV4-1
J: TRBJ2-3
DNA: TGCGCCAGCAGCTACCCCGGGACAGGGGAGAACGGGGGGGCCTTGGATACGCAGTATTTT
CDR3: CASSYPGTGENGGALDTQYF

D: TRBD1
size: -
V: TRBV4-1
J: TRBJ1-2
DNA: TGCGCCAGCAGCCCCAGTAGGACAGGCTATGGCTACACCTTC
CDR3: CASSPSRTGYGYTF

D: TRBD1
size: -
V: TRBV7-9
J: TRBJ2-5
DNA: TGTGCCAGCAGCCATCCAACTTGGACAGGGGAAGAGACCCAGTACTTC
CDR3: CASSHPTWTGEETQYF

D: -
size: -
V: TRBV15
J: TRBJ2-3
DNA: TGTGCCACCAGCAGAGGCAGGGACACAGATACGCAGTATTTT
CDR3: CATSRGRDTDTQYF

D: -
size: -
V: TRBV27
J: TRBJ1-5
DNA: TGTGCCAGTAGATCTTCGCGCGGGCCGGGTCAGCCCCAGCATTTT
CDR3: CASRSSRGPGQPQHF

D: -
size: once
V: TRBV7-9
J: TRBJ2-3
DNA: TGTGCCAGCAGCTATACTGGGCAGGGATGGGGCACAGATACGCAGTATTTT
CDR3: CASSYTGQGWGTDTQYF

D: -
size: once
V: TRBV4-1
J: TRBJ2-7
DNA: TGCGCCAGCAGTCAAAAGGAGTCATTCTACGAGCAGTACTTC
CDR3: CASSQKESFYEQYF

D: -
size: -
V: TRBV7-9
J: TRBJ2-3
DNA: TGTGCCAGCAGCTTTCTTTCGAGCCGGAGCACAGATACGCAGTATTTT
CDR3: CASSFLSSRSTDTQYF

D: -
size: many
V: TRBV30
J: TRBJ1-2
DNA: TGTGCCTGCCAGGACAACCCTAACTATGGCTACACCTTC
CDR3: CACQDNPNYGYTF

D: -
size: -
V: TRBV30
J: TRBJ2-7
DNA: TGTGCCTGGAGTGGGCAGACCTACGAGCAGTACTTC
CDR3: CAWSGQTYEQYF

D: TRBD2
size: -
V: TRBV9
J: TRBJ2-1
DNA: TGTGCCAGCAGCTTAAGCGGGAGGACCTACAATGAGCAGTTCTTC
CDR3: CASSLSGRTYNEQFF

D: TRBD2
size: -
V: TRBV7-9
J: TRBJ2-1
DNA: TGTGCCAGCAGCCCAGAGAGCGGGGGGGCCTACAATGAGCAGTTCTTC
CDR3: CASSPESGGAYNEQFF

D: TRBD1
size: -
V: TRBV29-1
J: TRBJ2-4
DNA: TGCAGCGTGATAAGGGGGCTTGCCAAAAACATTCAGTACTTC
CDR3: CSVIRGLAKNIQYF

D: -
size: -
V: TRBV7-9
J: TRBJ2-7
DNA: TGTGCCAGCAGCGGGAGTCCGGGGTACGAGCAGTACTTC
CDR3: CASSGSPGYEQYF

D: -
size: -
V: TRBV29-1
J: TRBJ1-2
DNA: TGCAGCGCCTCCCTAGACGGAAGCTATGGCTACACCTTC
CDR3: CSASLDGSYGYTF

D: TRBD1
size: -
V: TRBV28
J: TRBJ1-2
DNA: TGTGCCAGCAGCCGGGACAGCTCTAACTATGGCTACACCTTC
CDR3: CASSRDSSNYGYTF